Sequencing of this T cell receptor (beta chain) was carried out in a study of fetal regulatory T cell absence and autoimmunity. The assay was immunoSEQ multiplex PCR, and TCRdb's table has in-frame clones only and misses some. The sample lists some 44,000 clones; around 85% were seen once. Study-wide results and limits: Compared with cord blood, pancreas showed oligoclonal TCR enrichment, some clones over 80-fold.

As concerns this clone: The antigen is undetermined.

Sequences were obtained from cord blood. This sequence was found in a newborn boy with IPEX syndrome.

The CDR3 DNA follows: TGTGCCAGCAGCCAGGGGGTGGTTGAAGCTTTCTTT. It translates to CASSQGVVEAFF. The chain has TRBV6-1 and TRBJ1-1; 7 nucleotides align to TRBD1. The germline V gene has CDR1 MNHNS and CDR2 SASEGT. After removal of 6 bases from V and 7 bases from J, the junction contained 5 bases not matched to a gene. This CDR3 has 12 residues.